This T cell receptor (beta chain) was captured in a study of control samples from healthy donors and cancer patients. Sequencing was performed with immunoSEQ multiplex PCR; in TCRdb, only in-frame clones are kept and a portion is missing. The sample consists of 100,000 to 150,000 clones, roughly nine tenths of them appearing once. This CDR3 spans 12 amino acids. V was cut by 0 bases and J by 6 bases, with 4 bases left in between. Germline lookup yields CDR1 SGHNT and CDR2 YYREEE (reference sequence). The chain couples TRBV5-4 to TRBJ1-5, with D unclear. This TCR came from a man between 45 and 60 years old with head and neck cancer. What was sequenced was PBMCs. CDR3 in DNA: TGTGCCAGCAGCTTGGATTCTCAGCCCCAGCATTTT. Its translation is CASSLDSQPQHF.